The next 27 T cell receptor beta chains were all read from a single sample in a study of monozygotic twins with inflammatory bowel disease. Reprocessing the 5' RACE reads, TCRdb reports a single entry for every CDR3 protein and omits DNA. The sample holds more than 350,000 distinct CDR3 sequences. The sample consisted of blood. These receptors all stem from a human donor with ulcerative colitis or Crohn's disease, or a healthy co-twin of an affected twin (not recorded which).

The rearrangement links TRBV18 to TRBJ2-4; no DNA is available, so the TRBD1 call from TCRdb remains unchecked. CDR3 length equals 14 residues. Germline CDR1 KGHSH, CDR2 LQKENI. This chain's CDR3 is CASSPRMDRIIQYF.

The chain has TRBV19 and TRBJ2-1; the D call from TCRdb, TRBD2, cannot be confirmed without DNA. This CDR3 region has 19 residues. The germline V gene has CDR1 LNHDA and CDR2 SQIVND (reference sequence). The CDR3 loop is CASKKRPGLAGSSYNEQFF.

The chain carries TRBV7-2 and TRBJ2-5. The length of the CDR3 is 13 residues. Germline CDR1 SGHTA, CDR2 FQGNSA. CDR3 in amino acids: CASSLGVRETQYF.

This sequence joins TRBV19 and TRBJ1-1. Germline loops: CDR1 LNHDA, CDR2 SQIVND (reference sequence). The CDR3 extends over 11 amino acids. The CDR3 spells CASSIYTEAFF.

The chain links TRBV11-3 to TRBJ2-1; the D call of TRBD2 rests on TCRdb alone, since no DNA is present to check it. The germline CDR1 and CDR2 sequences are SGHNT and YENEEA. The CDR3 extends over 12 amino acids. The CDR3 region is CASSRAGDEQFF.

The chain recombines TRBV28 with TRBJ2-3; the TCRdb call, TRBD1, lacks DNA for checking. Looked up from germline, CDR1 is MDHEN and CDR2 is SYDVKM. The CDR3 contains 15 residues. The CDR3 reads CASSQTGARFDTQYF.

This CDR3 reads CASSREPGPPEAFF. This chain uses TRBV4-1 with TRBJ1-1; the TRBD1 assignment by TCRdb is unverifiable without DNA. There are 14 residues in the CDR3. Germline CDR1 reads MGHRA; CDR2 reads YSYEKL.

CDR3 sequence reads: CASSPPGQGTVLFF. The chain carries TRBV4-3 and TRBJ2-1; TCRdb's assignment of TRBD1 cannot be checked, as there is no DNA. The CDR3 totals 14 residues. Germline loops: CDR1 LGHNA, CDR2 YSLEER.

The rearrangement links TRBV7-2 to TRBJ1-5; absent DNA, TCRdb's TRBD1 call cannot be checked. Germline loops: CDR1 SGHTA, CDR2 FQGNSA. The CDR3 loop spans 16 amino acids. The CDR3 loop is CASSSGAPSENQPQHF.

The chain links TRBV11-3 to TRBJ2-7; TCRdb proposes TRBD1, but this gene call is untestable without DNA. This CDR3 spans 15 amino acids. Per germline, CDR1 SGHNT and CDR2 YENEEA. The CDR3 is CASSLAAGTANEQYF. Full variable domain (missing parts from reference TRBV11-3 and TRBJ2-7): EAGVVQSPRYKIIEKKQPVAFWCNPISGHNTLYWYLQNLGQGPELLIRYENEEAVDDSQLPKDRFSAERLKGVDSTLKIQPAELGDSAVYLCASSLAAGTANEQYFGPGTRLTVT.

The CDR3 region is CASSGWDSNQPQHF. This chain links TRBV2 with TRBJ1-5. Looked up from germline, CDR1 is SNHLY and CDR2 is FYNNEI. This CDR3 comprises 14 residues.

The chain links TRBV18 to TRBJ2-3; there is no DNA to check the TCRdb D call of TRBD2. Looked up from germline, CDR1 is KGHSH and CDR2 is LQKENI. CDR3 size: 16 residues. The CDR3 protein is CASSPRLAGATDTQYF.

This chain joins TRBV27 and TRBJ1-6; with no DNA, the TCRdb D assignment of TRBD1 cannot be verified. The CDR3 sequence is 15 residues long. Germline CDR1 reads MNHEY; CDR2 reads SMNVEV (reference sequence). The CDR3 region is CASSLDRGLGSPLHF.

The rearrangement uses TRBV5-1 and TRBJ2-2; the TCRdb call, TRBD1, lacks DNA for checking. CDR3 length: 15 amino acids. Germline CDR1 reads SGHRS; CDR2 reads YFSETQ. Here the CDR3 reads CASKLRRSGPGELFF.

The chain links TRBV5-1 to TRBJ2-1; TCRdb reports TRBD1, a call that lacks DNA to check it against. The CDR3 covers 17 residues. The germline gives CDR1 SGHRS, CDR2 YFSETQ. The CDR3 sequence is CASSVWGDRGPYNEQFF.

The genes are TRBV11-3 and TRBJ2-3; as DNA is missing, the TRBD2 call by TCRdb cannot be tested. This CDR3 contains 13 residues. From germline, CDR1 is SGHNT and CDR2 YENEEA. The CDR3 loop reads CASSLAPLGTQYF.

The chain uses TRBV7-2 and TRBJ2-1. CDR1 SGHTA and CDR2 FQGNSA come from the germline V gene. CDR3 length: 14 amino acids. The CDR3 sequence is CATHSQDAYNEQFF.

V usage is TRBV5-1 and J usage is TRBJ2-2; without DNA, the TCRdb call of TRBD1 cannot be checked. This CDR3 is 14 amino acids long. Germline V gene sequence: CDR1 SGHRS, CDR2 YFSETQ. CDR3 sequence reads: CASSTDRSTGELFF.

The chain employs TRBV12-3 or TRBV12-4 and TRBJ1-2. The CDR3 consists of 13 residues. CDR3: CASSSGLKGGYTF.

The J gene is TRBJ2-1, the V gene TRBV27; TCRdb's D call, TRBD2, is unchecked because there is no DNA. CDR1 is MNHEY and CDR2 is SMNVEV in the germline V gene (reference sequence). The CDR3 contains 16 residues. The CDR3 spells CASRGLAVLGGNEQFF.

The chain links TRBV5-1 to TRBJ2-7; TCRdb's assignment of TRBD1 cannot be checked, as there is no DNA. CDR3 length equals 15 residues. Per germline, CDR1 SGHRS and CDR2 YFSETQ. The CDR3 spells CASSLTGGADYEQYF.

The chain couples TRBV7-8 to TRBJ1-5. CDR3 length equals 14 residues. CDR1 is SGHVS, CDR2 FQNEAQ, per germline. The CDR3 loop reads CASSLRRDNQPQHF.

The rearrangement uses TRBV5-1 and TRBJ2-1; TCRdb picks TRBD2, but there is no DNA to check that call. This CDR3 has 14 residues. CDR1 and CDR2 from the germline V gene are SGHRS and YFSETQ. The chain's CDR3 is CASSLGGPRDEQFF.

The chain carries TRBV5-4 and TRBJ1-2; the TCRdb D gene call, TRBD1, has no DNA to confirm it. Germline V CDR1 and CDR2: SGHNT, YYREEE (reference sequence). This CDR3 region has 15 residues. CDR3 sequence: CASSLKLTGDTRYTF.

CDR3: CASSETGINQPQHF. This chain joins TRBV2 and TRBJ1-5; the TCRdb D gene call, TRBD1, has no DNA to confirm it. The V gene's germline CDR1 is SNHLY and CDR2 FYNNEI. CDR3 length equals 14 residues.

V and J are TRBV3-1 and TRBJ1-2; TCRdb indicates TRBD1, and absent DNA this call remains unverified. Germline V gives CDR1 LGHDT, CDR2 YNNKEL (reference sequence). The CDR3 loop spans 15 amino acids. The CDR3 spells CASSLYGQGGYGYTF.

The V call is TRBV6-1, the J call TRBJ2-6. The V gene's germline CDR1 is MNHNS and CDR2 SASEGT. The CDR3 spans 17 residues. This chain's CDR3 is CASSAASRSSGANVLTF.